This T cell receptor beta chain came from a study of shared clonotypes between healthy human individuals. Study at large: Each donor's CD4 naive and CD4 memory cells filled three plates apiece, CD8 naive two, and CD8 memory one. Findings and caveats of the study: Generation of non-shared clonotypes was less probable than generation of clonotypes shared by all four donors. Blood was the sole source, and tissue repertoires probably differ.

In the case of this clone: Its target is not known.

The J segment lost 8 bases and the V segment lost 8 bases, leaving 8 bases of the junction unmatched. The CDR3 contains 14 residues. Germline V lookup: CDR1 MGHRA, CDR2 YSYEKL. Per the original data handling: Filtering was not the same, since immunoSEQ gave junction-only sequences without quality scores. Data came from immunoSEQ multiplex PCR; TCRdb stores just in-frame clones and leaves some out. V and J calls and clone size are as listed in that table; D and trimming were resolved from the DNA. The table lists about 2.1 million clones, 80% to 95% of them singletons, with 1.5% to 2% in the top ten. As defined, naive CD8 cells were CD45RO-negative and positively selected for CCR7, with terminally differentiated effector memory CD45RA+ cells excluded.

The sequencing input was naive CD8+ T cells from PBMCs. This receptor was obtained from a young man in good health. Some clones in this sample may be carry-over from other donors' samples. The V gene is TRBV4-1, the J gene TRBJ2-3; 12 nucleotides agree with TRBD2. CDR3 sequence (DNA): TGCGCCAGCGAATCGACTAGCGGGAGAGGTACGCAGTATTTT. It is translated as CASESTSGRGTQYF.